Shown below are 16 T cell receptor beta chains from a single sample sequenced in a study of blood T cell repertoires in COVID-19. Profiled with immunoSEQ multiplex PCR; TCRdb holds only in-frame clones, not every one. The sample lists over 150,000 clones; about 90% were seen once. What was sequenced was PBMCs or T cells enriched from blood (not recorded which). Every receptor here comes from a woman aged 50 to 60 who had recovered from COVID-19.

This clone was observed once. The chain is built from TRBV28 and TRBJ2-7; TRBD1 might be the D (6 bases). This CDR3 is built from 16 residues. Per the germline V gene, CDR1 is MDHEN and CDR2 is SYDVKM. V gave up 6 bases and J gave up 0 bases, with 18 bases separating them. CDR3 protein: CASSQRGGRGSYEQYF. The CDR3, as DNA: TGTGCCAGCAGCCAAAGGGGCGGCAGGGGCTCCTACGAGCAGTACTTC.

The V call is TRBV4-1, the J call TRBJ1-1; 12 bases agree with TRBD1. Trimming removed 0 bases from V and 5 bases from J; junction bases left unmatched: 13. Germline assignment: CDR1 MGHRA and CDR2 YSYEKL. There are 19 residues in the CDR3. CDR3 nucleotides: TGCGCCAGCAGCCAAGAGTCCCCGGGACAGGGGGCATGGTGGACTGAAGCTTTCTTT. This translates into CASSQESPGQGAWWTEAFF.

This clone has only a few counts. This chain joins TRBV6-5 and TRBJ2-7, with D possibly being TRBD1 (6 bases). Trimming removed 6 bases at V and 5 bases at J, with 14 bases between. This CDR3 has 13 amino acids. The germline V gene encodes CDR1 MNHEY and CDR2 SVGAGI. The CDR3 loop is CASSYTGTHEQYF. Written as DNA, the CDR3 is TGTGCCAGCAGCTATACAGGGACCCACGAGCAGTACTTC.

This chain connects TRBV10-2 to TRBJ2-3, with 7 bases that match TRBD1. V lost 4 bases to trimming and J lost 2 bases; unmatched junction nucleotides: 6. Germline CDR1 and CDR2: WSHSY and SAAADI. The CDR3 consists of 15 residues. CDR3 sequence (DNA): TGCGCCAGCAGTGGGGGACAGACCAACACAGATACGCAGTATTTT. Amino acid sequence: CASSGGQTNTDTQYF.

The table lists this clone with a count of one. The gene calls are TRBV27 and TRBJ2-2, with 14 bases fitting TRBD2. CDR1 MNHEY and CDR2 SMNVEV come from the germline V gene (reference sequence). The V gene end was trimmed by 3 bases and the J gene end by 6 bases; junction bases not matched to a gene: 12. The CDR3 has 19 residues. Here the CDR3 reads CASSLFGLAGGGGAGELFF. Written as DNA, the CDR3 is TGTGCCAGCAGTTTGTTTGGACTAGCGGGAGGCGGGGGCGCCGGGGAGCTGTTTTTT.

This chain connects TRBV10-2 to TRBJ2-7; TRBD1 matches 11 bases. The V and J ends lost 8 bases and 3 bases, in that order; junction bases with no gene match: 3. The CDR3 totals 13 residues. Germline loops: CDR1 WSHSY, CDR2 SAAADI. The CDR3, as DNA: TGCGCCAGCGGGGACAGGGGGTTCTACGAGCAGTACTTC. Translated: CASGDRGFYEQYF.

The chain joins TRBV19 to TRBJ2-7; weak D call: TRBD1 (6 bases). The CDR3 consists of 15 residues. Germline V gene sequence: CDR1 LNHDA, CDR2 SQIVND (reference sequence). V was trimmed by 3 bases and J by 4 bases, leaving 16 bases between them. CDR3 loop: CASSIQGRGAYEQYF. Here the CDR3 DNA reads TGTGCCAGTAGTATCCAGGGGAGAGGAGCTTACGAGCAGTACTTC.

The rearrangement links TRBV7-2 to TRBJ2-1; TRBD2 matches 14 bases. The germline CDR1 and CDR2 sequences are SGHTA and FQGNSA. With V trimmed by 5 bases and J by 9 bases, 9 bases remained unmatched. The CDR3 extends over 16 amino acids. The CDR3 DNA reads as TGTGCCAGCAGCCCCCGACTAGCGGGAGGGAGGGGTGAGCAGTTCTTC. This sequence encodes CASSPRLAGGRGEQFF.

The genes are TRBV5-1 and TRBJ2-1; D might be TRBD2 (6 bases). This CDR3 comprises 13 residues. V dropped 0 bases and J dropped 7 bases, with 8 bases sitting between them. Germline values: CDR1 SGHRS, CDR2 YFSETQ. The CDR3 DNA sequence: TGCGCCAGCAGCTTGGTCGGGGGAAATGAGCAGTTCTTC. Its protein is CASSLVGGNEQFF.

The chain joins TRBV11-3 to TRBJ1-2; 10 bases align to TRBD1. Trimming removed 9 bases from V and 5 bases from J; junction bases left unmatched: 6. Germline V gives CDR1 SGHNT, CDR2 YENEEA. The CDR3 runs to 13 residues. CDR3 nucleotides: TGTGCCAGGAAAGACAGGGGGCGTTATGGCTACACCTTC. It encodes CARKDRGRYGYTF.

The chain couples TRBV18 to TRBJ2-7, with 8 bases identical to TRBD1. V gave up 1 base and J gave up 4 bases; unmatched junction bases: 6. Germline loops: CDR1 KGHSH, CDR2 LQKENI. The CDR3 contains 15 residues. Here the CDR3 DNA reads TGTGCCAGCTCACCACTGACAGGGGATGGGTACGAGCAGTACTTC. Encoded protein: CASSPLTGDGYEQYF.

A single count supports this clone. V and J are TRBV3-1 (or the pseudogene TRBV3-2) and TRBJ1-4; 10 positions match TRBD1. The germline gives CDR1 LGHDT, CDR2 YNNKEL (reference sequence). V dropped 5 bases and J dropped 5; count of bases not matched to a gene: 5. The CDR3 runs to 15 residues. The CDR3 sequence is CASSTRDRGNEKLFF. The CDR3 DNA sequence: TGTGCCAGCAGCACCCGGGACAGGGGCAATGAAAAACTGTTTTTT.

The rearrangement links TRBV11-3 to TRBJ2-3; D is perhaps TRBD2 (6 bases). This CDR3 is 14 amino acids long. V lost 1 base to trimming and J lost 4 bases, with 9 bases between them. Germline V gives CDR1 SGHNT, CDR2 YENEEA. The CDR3 DNA reads TGTGCCAGCAGCTTAGTGACGGGGGCAGATACGCAGTATTTT. This gives the protein CASSLVTGADTQYF.

The chain links TRBV14 to TRBJ2-3; no reliable D call. This CDR3 is built from 15 residues. Trimming stripped 0 bases from V and 0 bases from J, with 7 bases between. Germline-derived CDR1 and CDR2 are SGHDN and FVKESK. In DNA form, the CDR3 reads TGTGCCAGCAGCCAAGATGTTCGGAGCACAGATACGCAGTATTTT. This gives the protein CASSQDVRSTDTQYF. The full variable domain, its missing parts supplied by reference TRBV14 and TRBJ2-3, is EAGVTQFPSHSVIEKGQTVTLRCDPISGHDNLYWYRRVMGKEIKFLLHFVKESKQDESGMPNNRFLAERTGGTYSTLKVQPAELEDSGVYFCASSQDVRSTDTQYFGPGTRLTVL.

The chain couples TRBV6-4 to TRBJ2-1, with TRBD2 identical over 10 bases. This CDR3 is built from 15 residues. The germline V gene has CDR1 MRHNA and CDR2 SNTAGT. The V gene end was trimmed by 3 bases and the J gene end by 3 bases; junction bases not matched to a gene: 2. The CDR3 region is CASSEIAGGYNEQFF. Written as DNA, the CDR3 is TGTGCCAGCAGTGAGATAGCGGGAGGCTACAATGAGCAGTTCTTC.

This clone was seen only once. DNA of the CDR3: TGCGCCAGCAGCTCAGGACAGGGGGCAGGTGGAGAAAAACTGTTTTTT. Encoded protein: CASSSGQGAGGEKLFF. V and J are TRBV5-1 and TRBJ1-4, with 11 bases fitting TRBD1. The length of the CDR3 is 16 residues. Per germline, CDR1 SGHRS and CDR2 YFSETQ. V shed 3 bases, J shed 8 bases, and the junction held 9 bases outside the gene matches.